This note documents a single T cell receptor (beta chain) sequence. The junction departs from the called germline gene at one end, perhaps through a read error. The sample comes from a study of blood T cell repertoires in COVID-19. In the original workflow: From reference gene primer amplification, estimates of nucleated cell counts were derived. Only in-frame clones appear in the TCRdb table, and some are missing; sequencing was by immunoSEQ multiplex PCR. The D gene and trimming were derived from the DNA, and the V and J assignments and clone size from that table. This sample has under 250,000 clones; around four fifths occur once, and the top ten carry just over 8.5%. Germline V gene sequence: CDR1 MNHEY, CDR2 SVGAGI. The CDR3 spans 15 residues.

The sample comprised peripheral blood. This sequence was found in a man aged 35 to 55 with active or convalescent COVID-19. The rearrangement joins TRBV6-5 to TRBJ2-4; D remains unclear. CDR3 in amino acids: CASSDSFLAKNIQYF. The CDR3 region has the DNA TGTGCCAGCAGTGACTCATTCTTAGCCAAAAACATTCAGTACTTC.